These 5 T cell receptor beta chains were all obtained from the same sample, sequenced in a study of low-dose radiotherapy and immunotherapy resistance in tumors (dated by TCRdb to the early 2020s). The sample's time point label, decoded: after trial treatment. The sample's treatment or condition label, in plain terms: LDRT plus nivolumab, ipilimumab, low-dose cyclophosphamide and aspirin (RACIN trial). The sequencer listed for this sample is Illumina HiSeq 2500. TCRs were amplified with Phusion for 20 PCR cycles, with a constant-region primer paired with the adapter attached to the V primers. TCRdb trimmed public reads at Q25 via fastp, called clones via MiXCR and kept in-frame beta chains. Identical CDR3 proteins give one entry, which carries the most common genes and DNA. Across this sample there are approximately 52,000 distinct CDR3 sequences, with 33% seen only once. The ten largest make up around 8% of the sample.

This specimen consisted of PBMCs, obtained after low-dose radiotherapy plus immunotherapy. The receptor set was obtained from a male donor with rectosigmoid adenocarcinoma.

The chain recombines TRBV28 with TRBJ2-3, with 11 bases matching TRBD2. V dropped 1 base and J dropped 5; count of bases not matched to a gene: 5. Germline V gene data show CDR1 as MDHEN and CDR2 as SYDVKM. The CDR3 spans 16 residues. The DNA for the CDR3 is TGTGCCAGCAGTTTATCACTAGCGGGAGCGCTAGATACGCAGTATTTT. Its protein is CASSLSLAGALDTQYF. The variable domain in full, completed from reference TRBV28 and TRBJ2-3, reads DVKVTQSSRYLVKRTGEKVFLECVQDMDHENMFWYRQDPGLGLRLIYFSYDVKMKEKGDIPEGYSVSREKKERFSLILESASTNQTSMYLCASSLSLAGALDTQYFGPGTRLTVL.

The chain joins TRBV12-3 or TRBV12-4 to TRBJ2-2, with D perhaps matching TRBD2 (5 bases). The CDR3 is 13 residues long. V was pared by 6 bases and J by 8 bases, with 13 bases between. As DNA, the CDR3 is TGTGCCAGCAGCGGGGATCGTCCGGGGGAGCTGTTTTTT. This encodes CASSGDRPGELFF.

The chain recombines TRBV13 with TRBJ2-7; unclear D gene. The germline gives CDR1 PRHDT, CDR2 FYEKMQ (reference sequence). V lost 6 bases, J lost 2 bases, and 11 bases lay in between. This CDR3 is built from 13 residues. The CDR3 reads CASSGGVTYEQYF. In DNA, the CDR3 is TGTGCCAGCAGTGGTGGAGTCACCTACGAGCAGTACTTC.

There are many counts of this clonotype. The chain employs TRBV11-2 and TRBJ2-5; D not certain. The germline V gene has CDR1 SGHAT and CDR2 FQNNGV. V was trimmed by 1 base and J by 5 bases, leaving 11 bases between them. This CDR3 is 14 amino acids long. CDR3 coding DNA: TGTGCCAGCAGCTTAGCAGCCTTGAGGGAGACCCAGTACTTC. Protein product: CASSLAALRETQYF.

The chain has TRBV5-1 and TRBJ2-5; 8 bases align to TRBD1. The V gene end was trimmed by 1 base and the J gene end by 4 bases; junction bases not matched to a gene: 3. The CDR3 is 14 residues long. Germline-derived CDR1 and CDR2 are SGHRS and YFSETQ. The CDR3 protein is CASSLRQGIETQYF. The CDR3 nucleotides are TGCGCCAGCAGCTTGAGACAGGGGATAGAGACCCAGTACTTC.